This record concerns one T cell receptor beta chain sequence. The target of this receptor is not known. Base quality data are lacking; no much larger clone is found one base away. For CDR1 and CDR2, the germline V gene lists MDHEN and SYDVKM. The CDR3, from cysteine to phenylalanine, totals 13 residues. The CDR3 DNA has 39 bases and is translated from base 1. After removal of 11 bases from V and 6 bases from J, the junction retains 11 bases not matched to a gene. The cohort consisted of some 730 healthy bone marrow donors. All cohort members were sampled while nominally healthy, although unrecorded immune exposures were likely present. The donor was CMV seropositive and belonged to the group of 250 to 350 seropositive cohort members. Every donor gave a peripheral blood sample, and the peripheral blood mononuclear cells from that sample were used for TCR beta sequencing. Genomic DNA was extracted from the blood cell samples with the Qiagen DNeasy Blood Extraction Kit.

This sample stems from a study of cytomegalovirus exposure and HLA in healthy donors (TCRdb year 2017). About the full investigation: An earlier analysis of roughly 610 of the donors reported over 250 Gb of sequence data and around 120 million unique TCR beta sequences obtained from around 180 million T cells. All discovery cohort repertoires had been generated using a single sequencing platform. In an earlier analysis of more than 550 of the donors, high-throughput TCR beta sequencing was used to judge whether each TCR beta V gene segment behaved as functional or pseudogenic. Besides the first cohort of hundreds of subjects, a separate validation cohort made up of 90 to 150 different subjects was used. Alongside the repertoire data, information on donor age, sex, ethnicity and CMV serostatus was compiled. To study patterns of TCR occurrence, a later analysis re-analyzed previously published TCR beta repertoires from under 750 donors and added high-resolution HLA genotyping. Approximately 310 gigabases of sequencing data and approximately 85 million unique TCR sequences were included in an early release covering roughly 600 HLA-typed donors. The number of typed donors differed by locus: roughly 620-640 for A, B, C, DRB1 and DQB1; 500 to 550 for DQA1; 606 for DPA1; and about 470 for DPB1. The study aimed to test whether signatures of past pathogen exposure could be identified by cataloging public T cell receptors. The study combined high-throughput TCR immunosequencing, statistical association of individual TCRs with disease status, and machine learning to predict cytomegalovirus infection status. The study used immunosequencing to profile the T cell repertoires of approximately 650 subjects and linked those repertoires to cytomegalovirus serostatus. Because of strong linkage in the cohort, four to six DR-DQ haplotypes were treated as single units for association and clustering. Among 300 to 500 genotyped donors of the cohort, an average of around 250,000 unique TCR beta nucleotide sequences was sequenced per donor, of which about 19% were non-productive. The genetic ancestry cluster associated with self-reported Caucasian donors included about 84% of the approximately 430 genotyped donors. HLA typing covered class I and class II loci at four-digit resolution. In the later analysis, no new phenotypic data were used to find candidate immune exposures; instead, reliance was placed on TCR beta sequences and their occurrence across donors. A later genetic analysis used genome-wide SNP genotypes for about 60% of the roughly 700 donors, treating that subset as a discovery cohort.

Library preparation employed the immunoSEQ multiplex PCR assay. For the multiplex PCR, a mixture combining 60 forward primers for TCR Vbeta segments and 13 reverse primers for TCR Jbeta segments was used. The CDR3 region of rearranged TCR beta genes was amplified from genomic DNA with a multiplex PCR assay. The Illumina HiSeq System was used to sequence the amplified TCR beta libraries as 87-base-pair reads. The authors' pipeline ran thus. Across the 670 or so repertoires, a later analysis counted tens of millions of unique TCR beta chains, 8.5 million to 12 million of which were shared by at least two donors. A nearest-neighbor algorithm error-corrected the raw reads and collapsed the reads into unique sequences, merging closely related sequences to remove PCR and sequencing errors. CDR3 sequences were aligned to IMGT reference sequences to assign V, D and J gene segments. For a sequence to be retained, a match of at least six nucleotides to both a V gene segment and a J gene segment was required. Rearrangements were classified as productive when the CDR3 lacked stop codons and remained in frame with V and J, and all other rearrangements were classified as non-productive. CDR3 was defined by IMGT convention, running from the second conserved V-encoded cysteine to the conserved J-encoded phenylalanine. In an earlier analysis of around 600 of the donors, sequences lacking an unambiguous match to a single V gene segment were excluded. In an earlier analysis of several hundred of the donors, V segments were called functional above 56.7% productive rearrangements and were called segregating when the between-donor standard deviation exceeded 5%. A statistical classification framework was built for diagnosing cytomegalovirus status from the catalog of TCR beta chain sequences. In a later analysis, V and J genes were assigned by comparing TCR nucleotide sequences against IMGT/GENE-DB human TR gene sequences. The TCRdist pipeline was used in a later analysis to assign CDR3 sequences and most-parsimonious VDJ recombination scenarios. In a later analysis, each TCR beta chain was defined by its CDR3 amino acid sequence together with its V-gene family, and reads without a unique V-gene family were excluded. As a way to deal with suspected cross-contamination and a sequencing artifact, a later analysis dropped approximately 570 nucleotide sequences that were highly shared and had low generation probability. A later analysis calculated a clonal expansion index for each public chain from normalized within-repertoire ranks of inferred template counts. A later analysis computed generation probabilities with a VDJ recombination model fitted to out-of-frame rearrangements, and checked the results against IGoR. A later analysis scored TCR-TCR, TCR-HLA and TCR-CMV co-occurrence with hypergeometric tests, applying a repertoire-size bias correction to TCR pairs. False discovery rates were estimated in a later analysis by permuting HLA or CMV assignments 20 times. In a later analysis, co-occurring TCRs were grouped with DBSCAN, and TCRdist sequence similarity was added when clustering was performed within HLA-allele-positive subsets. Repertoires with fewer than 30,000 or more than 120,000 public chains, plus five repertoires with anomalous nucleotide sharing, were excluded from co-occurrence clustering. Imported from immuneACCESS, the table was reduced by TCRdb to in-frame sequences with V and J called. These copies leave out some clones; in studies compared against another copy, an unresolved V gene accounts for under half, and the cause of the remainder is not known. For V, J and clone size, that table is used; D and trimming come from the DNA. This sample gives about 150,000 clones in total; over 75% of them show up just once. The ten largest clones represent around 6.1% of the sample.

Findings and caveats that apply to the study as a whole: According to a later analysis, TCR association rates differed among HLA loci, with DRB1 alleles showing the most associated TCRs and HLA-C alleles showing the fewest. The classifier was reported to diagnose cytomegalovirus status with high specificity and sensitivity in both the original and validation cohorts. According to a later analysis, parvovirus B19, influenza, CMV and Epstein-Barr virus appeared linked to several top co-occurrence clusters. A cluster of highly shared sequence variants was judged likely to represent a technical artifact of the sequencing pipeline. In a later genetic analysis, a missense DCLRE1C variant was associated with V-gene and J-gene trimming of TCR beta chains, and the association was replicated in an independent cohort. The study listed 150 to 200 TCR beta chains as associated with cytomegalovirus. Because some donors lacked HLA typing at each locus, the association tests relied only on the typed subset. The presence/absence analyses assumed that sequencing depth was roughly uniform across donors, and that assumption may not be true. For the cohort, immune exposure information was limited to CMV serostatus. Three of the identified cytomegalovirus-associated TCR beta chains were confirmed in vitro to be specific for cytomegalovirus antigens. In a later analysis, about 17,000 TCR beta sequences were associated with specific HLA alleles at a false discovery rate of 0.05. When HLA alleles, especially DR and DQ, strongly co-occurred, attributing TCR associations to individual alleles was difficult. According to the authors, the approach could potentially be generalized to other disease states and immunological phenotypes. Because counts were too low, roughly 18 rarely observed V segments, including chromosome 9 orphons, were left out of the earlier analysis of over 550 of the donors. According to a later genetic analysis, donors in an Asian-associated ancestry cluster had fewer N-insertions in productive TCRs than the approximately 630-donor mean. A further reported finding was that TCR beta sequences accurately predicted the HLA-A and HLA-B alleles for most subjects in the first cohort. In a later analysis, most CMV-associated TCR beta chains were found to appear HLA-restricted, with HLA associations seemingly driven largely by CMV exposure. Compared with equally common non-associated chains, HLA-associated TCR beta chains in a later analysis were more clonally expanded and had lower generation probabilities. Broadly in line with IMGT annotations, most TCR beta V segments showed up in productive rearrangements about 87% or about 30% of the time in an earlier analysis of around 600 of the donors. Most TCR sequences were observed very rarely across donors, whereas some public TCRs were present in many individuals. The 87-base-pair reads could not distinguish some IMGT-functional V segments, including TRBV6-2 and TRBV6-3, so those segments were excluded. The cohort was sequenced for TCR beta chains only, and without alpha or paired-chain data the features that could be detected were limited. Linkage disequilibrium might explain the correlated functional status among segregating V segments, but an unknown experimental factor could not be ruled out.

The sequence was collected from a man in his thirties or forties in good health and CMV-seropositive. The chain is made from TRBV28 and TRBJ2-7; a stretch of 9 junction bases matches TRBD1. Sequencing was performed on PBMCs. The CDR3 protein is CASRRTGVGEQYF. Here is the DNA: TGTGCCTCCCGACGGACAGGGGTAGGCGAGCAGTACTTC.